What follows is one T cell receptor beta chain and its context. A few counts support this clone. Its antigen is unknown. No qualities accompany the bases; no much larger clone lies one base away. This record comes from a study of graft-versus-host responses after intestinal transplantation (dated by TCRdb to about 2021). Concerning the study at large: The transplants that recipients received were multivisceral, liver-intestinal, or isolated intestinal. Every recipient was given anti-thymocyte globulin induction, then maintenance tacrolimus and steroids for roughly three years. After intestinal transplantation, graft-versus-host and host-versus-graft alloreactive T cell clones were followed in the graft, circulation and bone marrow using bulk TCR-beta CDR3 sequencing. To identify alloreactive clones, pre-transplant mixed lymphocyte reaction products were sequenced and then compared with unstimulated pre-transplant donor and recipient T cells. The cohort enrolled around 23 intestinal transplant recipients including one retransplant, and 3 patients lacking pretransplant specimens were excluded. Donor T cell macrochimerism was defined as a peak of at least 4% donor T cells among recipient peripheral blood mononuclear cells. Rather than going through the commercial service, samples from three later patients were sequenced in-house on an Illumina MiSeq and processed with MiXCR. Results and caveats for the whole study, not just this receptor: The conclusions were limited by the relatively low number and heterogeneity of the intestinal transplant patients. Peak levels of circulating GvH clones were associated with declines in HvG clones early after transplant. GvH clones were detected in recipient bone marrow, and some of these GvH clones were observed earlier in ileal mucosa or blood, consistent with an intestinal mucosal origin. In the allografts of patients with donor T cell macrochimerism, GvH to HvG T cell clonal ratios were high.

The method was the immunoSEQ multiplex PCR assay. In most patients, genomic DNA was isolated using the Qiagen DNeasy Blood and Tissue Kit and sent frozen to Adaptive Biotechnologies for TCR sequencing. For most patients, high-throughput TCR-beta CDR3 sequencing of genomic DNA was performed by Adaptive Biotechnologies. The authors processed their data as follows. TCR sequencing data for around 19 patients were retrieved from Adaptive's ImmunoSEQ software; a few other patients were processed with MiXCR and VDJtools. To correct CD4 versus CD8 sorting errors, sequences present in both subsets at a frequency ratio below 5:1 were removed. Because the origin of CDR3 nucleotide sequences shared between donor and recipient could not be assigned, those sequences were removed. At least 2-fold expansion over unstimulated cells and a minimum CFSE-low frequency of 0.002% (template counts) or 0.001% (read counts) were required for clones to be classified as alloreactive. Clones were considered mappable if detected in sequenced pre-transplant spleen, lymph node, or MLR CFSE-low populations of the donor or recipient. The cumulative frequency of alloreactive clones was calculated as a percentage of all sequences, weighted by copy number. Not all clones reach the TCRdb copy of this immuneACCESS table, which keeps in-frame sequences only. Checked studies attribute under half of the gap to unresolved V genes and leave the rest unexplained. The DNA was the basis for D and trimming; V, J and clone size are from that table. Across this sample there are nearly 95,000 clones, with more than 85% seen only once. The top ten clones comprise roughly 2% of the sample.

The sample's time point label is to be understood as: cells obtained before transplantation from donor or recipient. CD3+CD4+ and CD3+CD8+ populations were FACS-sorted from unstimulated pre-transplant donor and recipient cells taken from spleen or lymph nodes. V is cut by 2 bases and J by 5 bases, and the space between the germline ends is 10 bases. The CDR3 measures 13 amino acids from cysteine to phenylalanine. Only CDR3 DNA is held: 39 bases, read in frame from base 1. CDR1 and CDR2 were assigned from the germline V gene as MGHRA and YSYEKL. The rearrangement joined TRBV4-1 to TRBJ2-7; TRBD1 is a possible D gene, resting on 6 matching bases. The TCR comes from a human donor who received an intestinal transplant. The source material was unstimulated CD8+ T cells sorted from spleen or lymph node cells, sampled before intestinal transplant. The CDR3 region has the sequence CASSQQGMHEQYF. Read as DNA, the sequence is TGCGCCAGCAGCCAACAGGGGATGCACGAGCAGTACTTC.